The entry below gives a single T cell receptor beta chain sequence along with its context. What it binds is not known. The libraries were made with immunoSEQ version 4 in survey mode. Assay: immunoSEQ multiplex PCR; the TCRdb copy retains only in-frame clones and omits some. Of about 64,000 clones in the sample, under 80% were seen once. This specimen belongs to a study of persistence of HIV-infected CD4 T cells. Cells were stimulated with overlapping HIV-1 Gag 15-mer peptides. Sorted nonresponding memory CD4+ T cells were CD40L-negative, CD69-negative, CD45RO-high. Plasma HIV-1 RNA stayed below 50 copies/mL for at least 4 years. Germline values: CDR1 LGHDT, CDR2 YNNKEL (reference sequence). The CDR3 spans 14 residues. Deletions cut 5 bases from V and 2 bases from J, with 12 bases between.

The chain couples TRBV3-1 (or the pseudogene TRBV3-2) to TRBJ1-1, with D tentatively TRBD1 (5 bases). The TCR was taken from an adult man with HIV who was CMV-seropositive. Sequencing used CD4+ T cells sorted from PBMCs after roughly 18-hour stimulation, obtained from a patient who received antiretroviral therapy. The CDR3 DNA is TGTGCCAGCAGCAACATCCAGGGAAACACTGAAGCTTTCTTT. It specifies CASSNIQGNTEAFF.